This TCR beta chain is from a study of CD8 T cells in ankylosing spondylitis. Study-level findings and limits: Blood from ankylosing spondylitis patients appeared to carry a characteristic eight-variant TCR beta motif.

Germline assignment: CDR1 SEHNR and CDR2 FQNEAQ (reference sequence). The CDR3 length is 15 residues. V trimming: 2 bases; J trimming: 9 bases; junction bases outside the gene matches: 9. TCRdb processed the 5' RACE reads anew with MiXCR; each CDR3 protein has one entry. The sample has under 250,000 distinct CDR3 sequences, 6% to 8.5% seen once. This clonotype has just a few counts. Its specificity is not known. The TCR originated in a male donor with ankylosing spondylitis. Sequencing was performed on blood, either unsorted or a sorted T cell fraction (not recorded which). The gene calls are TRBV7-9 and TRBJ2-1; TRBD2 matches at 8 bases. For the CDR3, the DNA is TGTGCCAGCAGCTTACCGGGACTAGGTGGAAGTGAGCAGTTCTTC. It is translated as CASSLPGLGGSEQFF.